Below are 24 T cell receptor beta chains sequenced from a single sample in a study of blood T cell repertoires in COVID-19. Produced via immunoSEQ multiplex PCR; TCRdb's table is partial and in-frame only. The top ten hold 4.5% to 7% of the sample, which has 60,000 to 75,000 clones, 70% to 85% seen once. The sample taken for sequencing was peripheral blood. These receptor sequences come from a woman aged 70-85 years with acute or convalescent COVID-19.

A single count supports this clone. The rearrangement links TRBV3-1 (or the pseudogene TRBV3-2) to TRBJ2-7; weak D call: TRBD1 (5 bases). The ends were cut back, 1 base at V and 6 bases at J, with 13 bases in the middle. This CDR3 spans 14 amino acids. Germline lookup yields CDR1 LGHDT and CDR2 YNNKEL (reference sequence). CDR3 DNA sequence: TGTGCCAGCAGCCAAGCGATAACAGGCAGCGAGCAGTACTTC. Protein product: CASSQAITGSEQYF.

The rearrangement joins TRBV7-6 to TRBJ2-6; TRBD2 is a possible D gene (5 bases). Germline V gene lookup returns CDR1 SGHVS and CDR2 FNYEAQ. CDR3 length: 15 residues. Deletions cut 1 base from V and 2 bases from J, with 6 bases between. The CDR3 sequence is CASSLGGTGANVLTF. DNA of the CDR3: TGTGCCAGCAGCTTAGGAGGGACTGGGGCCAACGTCCTGACTTTC.

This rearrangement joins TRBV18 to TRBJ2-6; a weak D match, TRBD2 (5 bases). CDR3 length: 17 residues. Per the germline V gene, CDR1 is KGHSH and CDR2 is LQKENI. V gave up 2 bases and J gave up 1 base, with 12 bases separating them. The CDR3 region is CASSPISEGSGANVLTF. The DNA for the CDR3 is TGTGCCAGCTCACCAATATCAGAGGGTTCTGGGGCCAACGTCCTGACTTTC.

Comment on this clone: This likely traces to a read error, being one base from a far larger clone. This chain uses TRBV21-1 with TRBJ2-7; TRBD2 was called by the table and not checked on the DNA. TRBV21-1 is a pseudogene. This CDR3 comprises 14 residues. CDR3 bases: TGTGCCGTTATCGGGACTCGAAGACCCTACGAGCAGTACTTC. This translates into CAVIGTRRPYEQYF.

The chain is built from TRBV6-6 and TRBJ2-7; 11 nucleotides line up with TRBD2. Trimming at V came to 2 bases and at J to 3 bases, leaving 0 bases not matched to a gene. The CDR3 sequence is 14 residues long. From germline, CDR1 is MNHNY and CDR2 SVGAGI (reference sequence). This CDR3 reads CASSYTSGGYEQYF. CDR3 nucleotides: TGTGCCAGCAGTTACACTAGCGGGGGCTACGAGCAGTACTTC.

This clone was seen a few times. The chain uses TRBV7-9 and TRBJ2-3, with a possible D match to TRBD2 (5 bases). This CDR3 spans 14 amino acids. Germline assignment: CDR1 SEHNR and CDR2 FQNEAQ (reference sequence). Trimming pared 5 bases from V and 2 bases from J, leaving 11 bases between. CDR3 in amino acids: CASSLQRDTDTQYF. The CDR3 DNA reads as TGTGCCAGCAGCCTGCAGAGGGACACAGATACGCAGTATTTT.

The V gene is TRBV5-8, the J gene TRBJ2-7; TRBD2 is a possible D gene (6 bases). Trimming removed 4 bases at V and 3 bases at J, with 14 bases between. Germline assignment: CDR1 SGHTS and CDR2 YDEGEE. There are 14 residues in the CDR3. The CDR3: CASSRAGRDYEQYF. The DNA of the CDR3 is TGTGCCAGCAGCCGCGCGGGAAGGGACTACGAGCAGTACTTC.

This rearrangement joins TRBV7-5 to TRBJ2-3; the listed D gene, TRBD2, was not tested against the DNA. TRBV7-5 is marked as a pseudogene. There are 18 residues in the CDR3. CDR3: CVRSSATPLADLQNTQYF. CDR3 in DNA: TGTGTCAGAAGCTCCGCAACTCCCCTAGCGGACCTACAAAATACGCAGTATTTT.

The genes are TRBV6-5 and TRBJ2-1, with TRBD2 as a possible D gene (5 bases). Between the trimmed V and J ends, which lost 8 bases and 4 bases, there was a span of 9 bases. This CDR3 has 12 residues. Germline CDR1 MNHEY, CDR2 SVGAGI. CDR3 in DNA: TGTGCCAGCTATACTAGTTACAATGAGCAGTTCTTC. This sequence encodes CASYTSYNEQFF.

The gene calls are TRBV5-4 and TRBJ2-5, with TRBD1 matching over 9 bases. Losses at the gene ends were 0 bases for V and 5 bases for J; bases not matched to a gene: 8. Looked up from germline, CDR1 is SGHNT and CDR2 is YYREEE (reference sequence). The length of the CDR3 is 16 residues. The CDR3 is CASSLAGTGSKETQYF. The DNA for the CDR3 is TGTGCCAGCAGCTTGGCAGGGACAGGGAGCAAGGAGACCCAGTACTTC.

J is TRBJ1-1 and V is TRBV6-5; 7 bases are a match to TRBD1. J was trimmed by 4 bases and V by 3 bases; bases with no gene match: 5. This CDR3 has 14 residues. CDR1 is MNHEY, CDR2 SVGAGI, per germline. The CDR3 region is CASSYYQGGTEAFF. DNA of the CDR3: TGTGCCAGCAGTTATTACCAGGGGGGCACTGAAGCTTTCTTT.

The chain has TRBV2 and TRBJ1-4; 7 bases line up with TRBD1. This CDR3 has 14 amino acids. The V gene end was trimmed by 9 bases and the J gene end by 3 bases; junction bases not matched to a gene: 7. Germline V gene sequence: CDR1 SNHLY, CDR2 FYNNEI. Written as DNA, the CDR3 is TGTGCCAGTAAACCGGGACAGTCTAATGAAAAACTGTTTTTT. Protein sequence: CASKPGQSNEKLFF.

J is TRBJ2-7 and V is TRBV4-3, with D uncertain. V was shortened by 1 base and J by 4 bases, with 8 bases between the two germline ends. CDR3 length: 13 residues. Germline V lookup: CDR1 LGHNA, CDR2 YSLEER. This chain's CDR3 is CASSQGLRYEQYF. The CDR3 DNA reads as TGCGCCAGCAGCCAAGGTTTGCGGTACGAGCAGTACTTC.

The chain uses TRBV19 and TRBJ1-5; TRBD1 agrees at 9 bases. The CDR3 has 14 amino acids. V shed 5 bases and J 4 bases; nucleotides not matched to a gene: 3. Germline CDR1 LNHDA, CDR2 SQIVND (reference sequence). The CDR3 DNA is TGTGCCAGTAGTTCCGGGACAGGGAATCAGCCCCAGCATTTT. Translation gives CASSSGTGNQPQHF. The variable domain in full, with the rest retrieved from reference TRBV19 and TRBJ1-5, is DGGITQSPKYLFRKEGQNVTLSCEQNLNHDAMYWYRQDPGQGLRLIYYSQIVNDFQKGDIAEGYSVSREKKESFPLTVTSAQKNPTAFYLCASSSGTGNQPQHFGDGTRLSIL.

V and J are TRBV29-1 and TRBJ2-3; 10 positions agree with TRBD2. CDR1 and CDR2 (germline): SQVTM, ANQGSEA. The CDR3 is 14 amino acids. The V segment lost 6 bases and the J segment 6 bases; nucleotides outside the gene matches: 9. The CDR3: CSVLSGTSDDTQYF. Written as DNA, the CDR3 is TGCAGCGTCCTGAGCGGGACTAGCGACGATACGCAGTATTTT.

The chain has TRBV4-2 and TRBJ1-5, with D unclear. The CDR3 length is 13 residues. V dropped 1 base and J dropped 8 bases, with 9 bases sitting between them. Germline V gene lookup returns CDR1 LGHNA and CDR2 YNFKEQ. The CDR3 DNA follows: TGTGCCAGCAGCCAAGGATTCCTAGAGCCCCAGCATTTT. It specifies CASSQGFLEPQHF.

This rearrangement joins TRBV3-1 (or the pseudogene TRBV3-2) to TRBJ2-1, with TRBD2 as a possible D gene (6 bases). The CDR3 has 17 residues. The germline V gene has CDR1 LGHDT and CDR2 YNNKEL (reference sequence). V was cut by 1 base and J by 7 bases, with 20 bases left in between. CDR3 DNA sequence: TGTGCCAGCAGCCAAGTCCGGGCGGGGAGCGGTGGGAATGAGCAGTTCTTC. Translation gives CASSQVRAGSGGNEQFF.

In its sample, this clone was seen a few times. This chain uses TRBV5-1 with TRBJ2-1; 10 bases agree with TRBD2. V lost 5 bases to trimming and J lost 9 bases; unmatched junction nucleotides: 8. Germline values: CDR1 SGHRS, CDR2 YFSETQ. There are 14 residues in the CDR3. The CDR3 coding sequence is TGCGCCAGCAGTAGTACAGCGGGGGGGCGTGAGCAGTTCTTC. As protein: CASSSTAGGREQFF.

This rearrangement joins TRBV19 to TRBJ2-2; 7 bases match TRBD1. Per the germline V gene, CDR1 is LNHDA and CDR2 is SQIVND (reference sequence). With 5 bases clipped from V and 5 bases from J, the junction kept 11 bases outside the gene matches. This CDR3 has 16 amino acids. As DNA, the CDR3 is TGTGCCAGTAGTCCCGACAGGGCGGTTTTGACCGGGGAGCTGTTTTTT. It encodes CASSPDRAVLTGELFF.

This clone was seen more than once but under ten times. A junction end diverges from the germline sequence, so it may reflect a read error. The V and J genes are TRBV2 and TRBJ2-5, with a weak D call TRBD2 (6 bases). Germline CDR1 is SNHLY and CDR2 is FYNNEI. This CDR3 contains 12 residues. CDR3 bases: TGTGCCAGCAACCCCGGGACTGCCCGCCGAGACTTC. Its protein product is CASNPGTARRDF.

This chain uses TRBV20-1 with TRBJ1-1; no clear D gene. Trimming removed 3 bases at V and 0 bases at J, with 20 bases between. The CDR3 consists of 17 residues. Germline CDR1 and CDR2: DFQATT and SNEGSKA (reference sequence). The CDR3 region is CSASPQQSLTLNTEAFF. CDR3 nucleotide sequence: TGCAGTGCTAGTCCCCAACAGAGCCTTACCCTGAACACTGAAGCTTTCTTT.

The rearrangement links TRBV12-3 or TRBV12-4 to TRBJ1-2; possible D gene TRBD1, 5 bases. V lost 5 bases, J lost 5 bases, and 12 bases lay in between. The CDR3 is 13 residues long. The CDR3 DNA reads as TGTGCCAGCAGTCGACCGGGGACTTATGGCTACACCTTC. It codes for CASSRPGTYGYTF.

CDR3 bases: TGTGCCAGCAGGACAGGGAACTATGGCTACACCTTC. Translated, it gives CASRTGNYGYTF. The genes are TRBV27 and TRBJ1-2, with 7 bases identical to TRBD1. The CDR3 length is 12 residues. Germline CDR1 reads MNHEY; CDR2 reads SMNVEV (reference sequence). V trimming: 6 bases; J trimming: 2 bases; junction bases outside the gene matches: 0.

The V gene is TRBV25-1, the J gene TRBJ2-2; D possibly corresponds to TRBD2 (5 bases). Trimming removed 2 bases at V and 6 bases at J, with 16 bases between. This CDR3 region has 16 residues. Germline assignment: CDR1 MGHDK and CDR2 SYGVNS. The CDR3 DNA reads TGTGCCAGCAGTGAAGGGAGTGGTAGTGGGCCCGGGGAGCTGTTTTTT. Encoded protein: CASSEGSGSGPGELFF.